This TCR beta chain was identified during a study of blood T cell repertoires in COVID-19 (TCRdb year 2020). With respect to the entire study: Collaborator samples came from the United States, Italy and Spain and covered acute and convalescent phases of COVID-19. The samples were drawn from two sources: the first 160 participants of the ongoing ImmuneRACE study, and over 1,000 subjects contributed by 6 global collaborators. The dataset comprised deeply sampled blood TCRbeta repertoires from subjects exposed to, actively infected with, or recovered from COVID-19. Nearly every sample came with metadata listing a de-identified subject ID, COVID-19 status, age in years and sex. A freely available public database, intended as a resource for researchers studying the immune response to SARS-CoV-2, is where the repertoires were released. Where HLA class I and class II types were available, the types were taken from metadata supplied by the sample provider, not from assay-based typing. The material from the prospective study consisted of cDNA or gDNA derived from T cells, B-cell-depleted T cells, or PBMCs. The research as a whole found: How much clinical and demographic metadata was included differed by source and by participant, and the metadata was provided uncurated.

V and J are trimmed by 1 base and 6 bases, and the gene matches miss 9 bases of the junction. Sequences SGHRS (CDR1) and YFSETQ (CDR2) are obtained from the germline V gene. There are 16 amino acids in the CDR3, from cysteine to phenylalanine inclusive. Only the CDR3 part of the read is kept: 48 bases, read in frame from the first base. TCRbeta CDR3 regions were amplified from genomic DNA using the immunoSEQ Assay, a bias-controlled multiplex PCR. Per the source publication's procedure: The number of nucleated cells in each sample was estimated by amplification of reference gene primers within the assay. To quantify the absolute abundance of each unique TCRbeta CDR3 rearrangement, sequence reads were collapsed and filtered. For each sample, productive Simpson clonality was calculated as the square root of Simpson's diversity index across productive rearrangements. The table comes from immuneACCESS by way of TCRdb, which keeps in-frame sequences with V and J called. Part of the clones is missing from these tables; in studies checked, under half for an unresolved V gene and the rest for unknown reasons. From that table come the V and J calls and clone size; the DNA was used to work out D and trimming. A total of approximately 140,000 clones appear in this sample, more than 75% of them only once. The ten largest make up about 2.1% of the sample.

Each collaborating institution followed its own protocols to collect whole blood in K2EDTA tubes. For TCRbeta analysis, collaborators shipped samples as frozen whole blood, isolated PBMCs, or DNA extracted from either of those sample types. On this clone itself: The clone's antigen remains unknown. Base qualities are not recorded, but no much larger clone differs from it by a single base.

This receptor chain uses TRBV5-1 and TRBJ1-1, and 10 junctional nucleotides match TRBD1. This sequence originates from a man between 65 and 79 years old with active COVID-19. Specimen: peripheral blood. At the DNA level, the sequence is TGCGCCAGCAGCTTGATGGACAGGGGGGCCAAGGCTGAAGCTTTCTTT. Its protein reads: CASSLMDRGAKAEAFF.